This T cell receptor (beta chain) was captured in a study of shared clonotypes between healthy human individuals (dated by TCRdb to 2018 to 2020). About the study as a whole: Three men and a couple of women, aged 18 to 49 years, made up the cohort. Per donor, three plates each were used for CD4 naive and CD4 memory, two for CD8 naive, and one for CD8 memory. To estimate repertoire size and how much clonotypes are shared between individuals, the study performed deep sequencing of blood TCR repertoires from about five healthy adults. Libraries were prepared and TCR repertoires were sequenced by different laboratories using diverse techniques, in order to increase sequencing depth and limit assay-specific biases. Between about 0.8 and 9 billion PBMCs per donor were obtained by leukapheresis.

This clone was seen only a few times. Its antigen is unknown. No clone much larger than this one lies a single base away; base qualities are absent. For the CD8 naive samples, CD45RO-negative cells were positively selected for CCR7, yielding a CD45RA+CCR7+ population from which TemRA cells were excluded. Donors were healthy HIV-negative adults with no recently reported acute infections or vaccinations. Every donor was a Caucasian adult living in Nashville, Tennessee, USA. After blood collection by leukapheresis, PBMCs were isolated using Ficoll-Histopaque density gradient centrifugation and then cryopreserved in the vapor phase of liquid nitrogen. Analytical flow cytometry was used to check the purity and quantity of each magnetically sorted T cell population. Genomic DNA was isolated from every sorted fraction and measured by UV absorbance on a Nanodrop 2000c. Using the deep immunoSEQ assay, TCR CDR3 regions were amplified from genomic DNA by multiplex PCR. Extracted genomic DNA from each cell subset was distributed evenly across all wells of several immunoSEQ 96-well plates, and each plate was treated as a replicate. Each replicate PCR for sorted subsets received around 200 ng genomic DNA, equal to 28,000 or so T cell genomes. Purified libraries were measured with a Qubit 3.0 fluorometer, size-checked on a Bioanalyzer 2100, and measured again with the KAPA Library Quantification kit. Each immunoSEQ 96-well plate was sequenced on its own single-read 150-cycle Illumina NextSeq 550 flow cell. The authors' analysis ran thus. Because the immunoSEQ output included only junctional sequences and no quality scores, the filtering could not be the same as the filtering used for full-length reads. To assign V/J genes and CDR3, sequences were annotated using PyIR, a Python wrapper for IgBLAST v1.9, with IMGT germline references. Reads were filtered out if the reads had weak V/J assignments (E-value above 1e-6), no CDR3, stop codons, out-of-frame junctions, or ambiguous translated residues. V3J clonotypes were defined by identical inferred V gene, J gene, and CDR3 amino acid sequence. To compute the percentage overlap between repertoires, the number of shared unique clonotypes was divided by the size of the smaller repertoire. Three approaches were used to assess repertoire richness: RTK rarefaction, the Chao1 estimator, and Recon v2.1 estimates of unobserved clonotypes. Generation probabilities were computed with OLGA for all TCRbeta clonotypes obtained by the gDNA method from several donors. TCRdb stores this immuneACCESS table with in-frame sequences only. Part of the clones is absent; in the studies checked, under half of the shortfall reflects unresolved V genes, and no reason is known for the rest. V and J calls and clone size are as listed in that table; D and trimming were resolved from the DNA. The sample has 2 million to 2.5 million clones on record, approximately 95% of them singletons. The leading ten clones occupy 1.1% of the sample.

The germline V gene sets CDR1 to SGHVS and CDR2 to FQNEAQ. V trim: 1 base; J trim: 2 bases; unmatched bases: 6. From the cysteine up to the phenylalanine, the CDR3 has a length of 18 residues. Only the CDR3 DNA stays, 54 bases, in frame from base 1. The research as a whole found: Because the study included a small number of donors, the genetic and exposure-history diversity represented was limited. Pairwise subsampling led to the expectation that sequencing depth would affect the degree of clonotype sharing among donors. Even with the large sequencing depth, rarefaction of the sorted-subset datasets indicated that sequencing was incomplete. Sampling was restricted to blood, and TCR repertoires in tissue are likely to differ from TCR repertoires in blood. Compared with non-shared clonotypes, the clonotypes found in all four sorted-subset donors had higher generation probabilities. Roughly 5% of naive CD4, 3.5% of naive CD8, about 2.4% of memory CD4, and about 0.4% of memory CD8 clonotypes were shared across a few donors. Estimated clonotype richness was generally larger for naive than for memory subsets.

Recombination joined TRBV7-8 with TRBJ2-1; TRBD2 matches 12 bases in the middle. The TCR was taken from a man in his late teens or twenties in good health. Specimen: naive CD8+ T cells sorted from blood. In the paper's terms, the cell subset or site label means: CD45RA+CCR7+. CDR3 sequence: CASSLGLAGALPYNEQFF. The DNA is TGTGCCAGCAGCTTAGGACTAGCGGGGGCACTACCCTACAATGAGCAGTTCTTC.